This is a list of T cell receptor beta chains from one sample in a study of somatic mutations in cytotoxic T cells in rheumatoid arthritis. Sequencing was performed with immunoSEQ multiplex PCR; in TCRdb, only in-frame clones are kept and a portion is missing. The data contain 15,000 to 20,000 clones, more than 60% of them seen just once; the ten biggest clones take up over 20%. The sample consisted of CD8+ T cells sorted from blood. These receptors were collected from a woman aged 55-75 years in good health. CDR3s include the opening cysteine and the closing phenylalanine or tryptophan. A D gene is named only where the DNA matches it firmly.

D,V,J,CDR3
-,TRBV27,TRBJ1-5,CASSHFPLTGDSNQPQHF
TRBD1,TRBV7-9,TRBJ1-2,CASSSGQGVRRGYTF
-,TRBV27,TRBJ1-1,CASSSWTRTTEAFF
-,TRBV5-5,TRBJ2-7,CASSLAGGVNEQYF
-,TRBV7-9,TRBJ1-5,CASSHSSDSNQPQHF
TRBD1,TRBV10-2,TRBJ1-4,CASRLDRGGEKLFF
TRBD1,TRBV7-2,TRBJ2-7,CASSQGAEDEQYF
-,TRBV6-5,TRBJ2-3,CASSYEASTDTQYF
-,TRBV6-5,TRBJ1-4,CASSYGGDEKLFF
-,TRBV7-9,TRBJ2-7,CASSPMGRPSYEQYF
TRBD1,TRBV2,TRBJ1-5,CASSEMGTGGNQPQHF
-,TRBV30,TRBJ1-3,CAWKRSGNTIYF
-,TRBV7-8,TRBJ2-1,CASSLEGGNEQFF
-,TRBV7-3,TRBJ1-3,CASSSLGRAGNTIYF
TRBD1,TRBV4-2,TRBJ2-7,CASSQGLQGDDEQYF
-,TRBV29-1,TRBJ2-7,CSVADPYLEQYF
-,TRBV5-6,TRBJ1-1,CASSIMNTEAFF
-,TRBV6-5,TRBJ2-7,CASSYGGSDSYEQYF
TRBD1,TRBV7-8,TRBJ1-5,CASSSTGVGQPQHF
-,TRBV18,TRBJ1-2,CASSPPGSRGGYTF
-,TRBV30,TRBJ2-2,CAWSRTREPGELFF
TRBD1,TRBV30,TRBJ1-2,CAHPRDRAPYGYTF
TRBD1,TRBV5-6,TRBJ1-2,CASSPRQGKANYGYTF
-,TRBV6-6,TRBJ2-1,CALTRRLWGNEQFF
TRBD1,TRBV27,TRBJ1-2,CASSLARGIGYTF
-,TRBV29-1,TRBJ2-7,CSVAPDGYEQYF
TRBD1,TRBV7-9,TRBJ1-2,CASSLWQTGDRGYTF
-,TRBV6-6,TRBJ1-5,CASTDQADNQPQHF
-,TRBV5-5,TRBJ2-2,CASSFHRDTGELFF
TRBD1,TRBV7-6,TRBJ2-3,CASSLAMGTGADTQYF
-,TRBV27,TRBJ2-2,CASSLWSRGELFF
-,TRBV29-1,TRBJ2-1,CSVAGSRLYEQFF
TRBD2,TRBV27,TRBJ2-7,CASSLIAGGRRQEQYF
TRBD2,TRBV27,TRBJ2-7,CASSPSSGGAGEQYF
-,TRBV29-1,TRBJ2-2,CSVERQNTGELFF
-,TRBV4-2,TRBJ2-6,CASSSSGSSLSGANVLTF
-,TRBV19,TRBJ2-7,CASSISQRNEQYF
TRBD2,TRBV6-1,TRBJ2-1,CTTLPLAGGQNEQFF
-,TRBV7-9,TRBJ2-2,CASTLPGNTGELFF
-,TRBV5-1,TRBJ2-4,CASSLAVGERASDIQYF
-,TRBV28,TRBJ2-7,CASSLEDTGGSYEQYF
TRBD1,TRBV27,TRBJ1-2,CASRLGQGYGYTF
TRBD1,TRBV6-1,TRBJ1-2,CASSEALDRVRGYTF
TRBD2,TRBV4-1,TRBJ2-3,CASSRHVAGGSTDTQYF
-,TRBV16,TRBJ1-4,CASSQLGEFEKLFF
-,TRBV4-1,TRBJ1-2,CASSQDWAENYGYTF
TRBD2,TRBV7-2,TRBJ2-1,CASSSGLAGEQFF
TRBD1,TRBV5-1,TRBJ1-6,CASSQGTALNSPLHF